The 26 T cell receptor beta chains below were found in one sample sequenced in a study of spatial heterogeneity in lung cancer. TCRdb reprocessed the 5' RACE reads via MiXCR and lists one record per CDR3 protein. The sample holds around 10,000 distinct CDR3 sequences, about 3.8% seen once. Specified time point: sample taken at primary tumor resection. The sample was PBMCs, taken at surgery. The receptors were gathered from a female donor with early-stage non-small cell lung cancer.

This clonotype is medium-sized within its sample. This chain joins TRBV29-1 and TRBJ1-2; 9 nucleotides align to TRBD1. CDR1 and CDR2 (germline): SQVTM, ANQGSEA. V lost 4 bases and J lost 5; bases outside the gene matches: 2. The CDR3 is made up of 12 amino acids. The CDR3 protein is CSVVTGGYGYTF. CDR3 nucleotides: TGCAGCGTTGTGACAGGGGGGTATGGCTACACCTTC.

The chain carries TRBV20-1 and TRBJ1-2, with 7 bases matching TRBD1. Germline values: CDR1 DFQATT, CDR2 SNEGSKA (reference sequence). The CDR3 totals 14 residues. V lost 6 bases, J lost 2 bases, and 9 bases stayed unmatched. The CDR3 DNA is TGCAGTGCCCTATCGACAGGGCTCAACTATGGCTACACCTTC. This codes for CSALSTGLNYGYTF.

This CDR3 reads CASRQASETGELFF. The CDR3 DNA reads as TGCGCCAGCAGACAAGCGAGTGAAACCGGGGAGCTGTTTTTT. The V and J genes are TRBV5-1 and TRBJ2-2; D remains unclear. This CDR3 has 14 residues. Trimming removed 5 bases from V and 5 bases from J, with 13 bases in between. Germline V CDR1 and CDR2: SGHRS, YFSETQ.

At least ten counts were recorded for this clonotype. CDR3 sequence: CATSSSGRGNEQFF. The DNA for the CDR3 is TGTGCCACCAGTTCTAGCGGGAGGGGTAATGAGCAGTTCTTC. The rearrangement uses TRBV24-1 and TRBJ2-1; 12 bases line up with TRBD2. Germline-derived CDR1 and CDR2 are KGHDR and SFDVKD. This CDR3 region has 14 residues. The V and J ends lost 6 bases and 7 bases, in that order; junction bases with no gene match: 3.

This clonotype turned up a few times. The genes are TRBV7-9 and TRBJ2-5, with TRBD2 identical over 13 bases. V shed 5 bases and J 4 bases; nucleotides not matched to a gene: 13. Germline V gene lookup returns CDR1 SEHNR and CDR2 FQNEAQ (reference sequence). This CDR3 has 18 amino acids. CDR3 DNA: TGTGCCAGCAGCGTCGGGACTAGCGGGATAGGAGGGGCAGAGACCCAGTACTTC. The encoded protein is CASSVGTSGIGGAETQYF.

This clonotype was counted at least ten times. The V call is TRBV6-4, the J call TRBJ1-1; TRBD1 aligns across 10 bases. Germline V lookup: CDR1 MRHNA, CDR2 SNTAGT. The CDR3 runs to 15 residues. J was trimmed by 12 bases and V by 4 bases; bases with no gene match: 14. In DNA, the CDR3 is TGTGCCAGCAGTGCCAACCCCGGACAGGGGGGTTTGACTTTCTTT. As protein: CASSANPGQGGLTFF.

This clonotype was seen repeatedly, ten times or more. In DNA form, the CDR3 reads TGTGCCAGCACGCTAGCGGGACAAGAGACCCAGTACTTC. Translated, it gives CASTLAGQETQYF. The J gene is TRBJ2-5, the V gene TRBV6-6; 9 positions match TRBD2. Germline V CDR1 and CDR2: MNHNY, SVGAGI (reference sequence). The CDR3 loop spans 13 amino acids. V was pared by 7 bases and J by 2 bases, with 2 bases of the junction left unmatched.

This clonotype was seen a handful of times. The J gene is TRBJ2-3, the V gene TRBV2; D remains ambiguous. CDR1 SNHLY and CDR2 FYNNEI come from the germline V gene. The CDR3 is made up of 13 amino acids. V was clipped by 0 bases and J by 6 bases, with 7 bases between them. The CDR3 protein is CASSEAEDDTQYF. CDR3 coding DNA: TGTGCCAGCAGTGAAGCTGAAGACGATACGCAGTATTTT.

This clonotype is medium-sized in the sample. The V and J genes are TRBV7-9 and TRBJ2-7; TRBD2 is a possible D gene (6 bases). The germline V and J ends were trimmed by 0 bases and 4 bases, with 7 bases remaining between them. The germline gives CDR1 SEHNR, CDR2 FQNEAQ (reference sequence). The CDR3 runs to 13 residues. The CDR3 loop is CASSLAGGYEQYF. In nucleotides, the CDR3 is TGTGCCAGCAGCTTAGCGGGGGGTTACGAGCAGTACTTC.

This clonotype showed up many times. The chain employs TRBV27 and TRBJ2-3, with TRBD2 matching 11 bases. Trimming at V came to 4 bases and at J to 7 bases, leaving 19 bases not matched to a gene. The CDR3 covers 19 residues. The germline CDR1 and CDR2 sequences are MNHEY and SMNVEV (reference sequence). The CDR3 is CASSSRMTRTSGRVYTQYF. DNA for the CDR3: TGTGCCAGCAGTTCACGAATGACCCGGACTAGCGGGCGGGTATATACGCAGTATTTT.

This clonotype has ten or more counts. The V gene is TRBV20-1, the J gene TRBJ2-1, with D perhaps TRBD2 (6 bases). Trimming removed 0 bases at V and 5 bases at J, with 11 bases between. Germline values: CDR1 DFQATT, CDR2 SNEGSKA (reference sequence). CDR3 length: 14 residues. The CDR3 DNA sequence: TGCAGTGCTAGAGACGGGCGGGGAGACAATGAGCAGTTCTTC. Its translation is CSARDGRGDNEQFF.

The chain employs TRBV3-2 and TRBJ2-7; the D call of TRBD1 is as the table states it, not checked on the DNA. TRBV3-2 is a pseudogene segment. The CDR3 contains 15 residues. CDR3 amino acids: CASSQDLIGQYKQYF. The CDR3 DNA follows: TGTGCCAGCAGCCAAGACCTGATCGGACAATATAAGCAGTACTTC.

The sample holds many counts of this clonotype. This sequence joins TRBV2 and TRBJ2-5, with a tentative D call TRBD1 (5 bases). The V gene lost 4 bases and the J gene lost 4 bases, with 10 bases spanning the gap. The CDR3 is made up of 13 amino acids. Germline CDR1 reads SNHLY; CDR2 reads FYNNEI. The CDR3 DNA reads TGTGCCAGCAGTGCTGGCCAGGGAGAGACCCAGTACTTC. It translates to CASSAGQGETQYF.

The sample holds many counts of this clonotype. This chain uses TRBV20-1 with TRBJ2-1, with a possible D match to TRBD2 (5 bases). V gave up 6 bases and J gave up 3 bases, with 21 bases separating them. Per the germline V gene, CDR1 is DFQATT and CDR2 is SNEGSKA (reference sequence). The CDR3 extends over 16 amino acids. As DNA, the CDR3 is TGCAGTGCAGTGGAAGGGAGTAGCGATTTCTACAATGAGCAGTTCTTC. Amino acid sequence: CSAVEGSSDFYNEQFF.

This chain links TRBV12-3 or TRBV12-4 with TRBJ2-7; 7 nucleotides agree with TRBD1. The CDR3 contains 13 residues. The V and J ends lost 5 bases and 3 bases, in that order; junction bases with no gene match: 4. CDR3 sequence: CASSLRQGYEQYF. CDR3 DNA: TGTGCCAGCAGTCTCAGACAGGGCTACGAGCAGTACTTC.

This clonotype showed up many times. The chain links TRBV7-3 to TRBJ2-2; 9 bases are shared with TRBD1. Germline V gene lookup returns CDR1 SGHTA and CDR2 FQGTGA. This CDR3 region has 17 residues. Trimming cost V 1 base and J 0 bases; bases outside gene matches: 3. The CDR3 nucleotides read TGTGCCAGCAGCTTAAAGGGACAGGGCGCGAACACCGGGGAGCTGTTTTTT. It codes for CASSLKGQGANTGELFF.

This clonotype was counted a few times. This chain uses TRBV6-2 or TRBV6-3 with TRBJ2-3; D possibly corresponds to TRBD2 (5 bases). The ends were cut back, 0 bases at V and 2 bases at J, with 12 bases in the middle. From germline, CDR1 is MNHEY and CDR2 SVGEGT. The CDR3 spans 16 residues. The CDR3 is CASSYSIGLLTDTQYF. DNA of the CDR3: TGTGCCAGCAGTTACTCGATTGGACTCCTCACAGATACGCAGTATTTT.

At least ten counts were recorded for this clonotype. The rearrangement joins TRBV19 to TRBJ2-4; TRBD2 might be the D (6 bases). CDR3 length: 15 amino acids. In germline, CDR1 is LNHDA, CDR2 SQIVND (reference sequence). V dropped 7 bases and J dropped 6 bases, with 19 bases sitting between them. For the CDR3, the DNA is TGTGCCAGTACCTCAGGAGGGGCGCTTGGAAACATTCAGTACTTC. This sequence encodes CASTSGGALGNIQYF.

This clonotype showed up many times. The chain carries TRBV20-1 and TRBJ2-5, with D maybe TRBD1 (5 bases). V lost 3 bases and J lost 4, with 21 bases in between. This CDR3 spans 16 amino acids. In germline, CDR1 is DFQATT, CDR2 SNEGSKA (reference sequence). The CDR3: CSARAGTGRRRETQYF. The CDR3 bases are TGCAGTGCTAGGGCAGGCACAGGACGGCGGCGAGAGACCCAGTACTTC.

This clonotype has at least ten counts. J is TRBJ2-3 and V is TRBV25-1; no clear D gene. Germline V gene data show CDR1 as MGHDK and CDR2 as SYGVNS. The CDR3 covers 12 residues. The V and J ends lost 7 bases and 0 bases respectively, with 5 bases between them. CDR3 protein: CASKGSTDTQYF. In nucleotides, the CDR3 is TGTGCCAGCAAAGGTAGCACAGATACGCAGTATTTT.

Ten or more counts support this clonotype. V is TRBV6-5 and J is TRBJ2-5; 8 bases agree with TRBD2. The CDR3 is 16 amino acids. CDR1 is MNHEY and CDR2 is SVGAGI in the germline V gene. Trimming removed 5 bases from V and 5 bases from J; junction bases left unmatched: 13. The chain's CDR3 is CASSLGPGLGEETQYF. CDR3 sequence (DNA): TGTGCCAGCAGTCTAGGCCCGGGACTAGGGGAGGAGACCCAGTACTTC.

This clonotype was detected many times. The chain recombines TRBV5-1 with TRBJ1-6; tentatively, D is TRBD1 (6 bases). Germline CDR1 is SGHRS and CDR2 is YFSETQ. Trimming shortened V by 4 bases and J by 6 bases, and 8 bases separated the two germline ends. This CDR3 comprises 13 residues. The CDR3 DNA is TGCGCCAGCAGCCCGGACAGTAATTCACCCCTCCACTTT. It encodes CASSPDSNSPLHF.

In this sample, this clonotype is medium-sized (0.01 to 0.1%). The chain uses TRBV7-6 and TRBJ2-5; the D is unclear. This CDR3 is 14 amino acids long. CDR1 and CDR2 (germline): SGHVS, FNYEAQ. Trimming took off 1 base at V and 1 base at J, with 7 bases between the two ends. CDR3 DNA sequence: TGTGCCAGCAGCTTAGGGGCTAGCCAAGAGACCCAGTACTTC. Amino acid sequence: CASSLGASQETQYF.

The chain joins TRBV19 to TRBJ2-4; no firm D call. This CDR3 has 13 residues. CDR1 LNHDA and CDR2 SQIVND come from the germline V gene (reference sequence). V shed 0 bases and J shed 7 bases, with 7 bases lying between them. In DNA form, the CDR3 reads TGTGCCAGTAGTATAGATATAGGTAACATTCAGTACTTC. It yields the protein CASSIDIGNIQYF.

Judged by abundance, this clonotype is medium-sized. The J gene is TRBJ2-1, the V gene TRBV28; D is unclear. V lost 5 bases and J 1 base, leaving 9 bases between the germline ends. The CDR3 contains 14 residues. Looked up from germline, CDR1 is MDHEN and CDR2 is SYDVKM. The CDR3 nucleotides read TGTGCCAGCAGTCCCCCCCATTCCTACAATGAGCAGTTCTTC. Its protein is CASSPPHSYNEQFF.

In this sample, this clonotype turned up a few times. The chain is built from TRBV18 and TRBJ2-3, with no clear D. The CDR3 has 14 residues. V lost 3 bases to trimming and J lost 4 bases, with 11 bases between them. Germline V gene data show CDR1 as KGHSH and CDR2 as LQKENI. DNA of the CDR3: TGTGCCAGCTCACCCCTTGCCAAAGCAGATACGCAGTATTTT. Translated, it gives CASSPLAKADTQYF.